A single sample is the source of the 32 T cell receptor beta chains below, sequenced in a study of cytomegalovirus exposure and HLA in healthy donors. The PCR was carried out with 60 Vbeta primers and 13 Jbeta primers. Method: immunoSEQ multiplex PCR; TCRdb's copy keeps in-frame clones and lacks some. The data show some 120,000 clones, with 60% to 75% seen just once and approximately 3.9% held by the top ten. Sequences were obtained from PBMCs. The receptors here all came from a woman aged 50 to 60 in good health and CMV-seropositive.

The chain recombines TRBV2 with TRBJ1-5; the D gene is possibly TRBD1 (6 bases). The CDR3 spans 14 residues. Germline-derived CDR1 and CDR2 are SNHLY and FYNNEI. The V end was cut by 6 bases, the J end by 6 bases, with 15 bases between. CDR3 sequence (DNA): TGTGCCAGCAGGGATAGGACAGAGGCTCAGCCCCAGCATTTT. It yields the protein CASRDRTEAQPQHF.

The chain links TRBV11-3 to TRBJ2-3, with no clear D. The germline gives CDR1 SGHNT, CDR2 YENEEA. V shed 2 bases and J shed 3 bases, with 12 bases lying between them. This CDR3 has 15 residues. CDR3 nucleotide sequence: TGTGCCAGCAGCTTAAGTGTCGACTTAACAGATACGCAGTATTTT. Its protein is CASSLSVDLTDTQYF.

This clone was recorded a few times. V is TRBV5-1 and J is TRBJ2-7; a weak D match, TRBD2 (5 bases). Trimming shortened V by 1 base and J by 1 base, and 18 bases separated the two germline ends. The CDR3 length is 17 residues. Germline assignment: CDR1 SGHRS and CDR2 YFSETQ. The CDR3 loop is CASSLNRPGILSYEQYF. CDR3 coding DNA: TGCGCCAGCAGCTTGAACCGACCCGGGATTCTTTCCTACGAGCAGTACTTC.

The DNA of the CDR3 is TGCGCCAGCAGCCAAGGCGGGGGGGCTCGAGAGACCCAGTACTTC. Translating it yields CASSQGGGARETQYF. This chain joins TRBV4-1 and TRBJ2-5; 9 nucleotides match TRBD2. With 1 base clipped from V and 4 bases from J, the junction kept 4 bases outside the gene matches. The V gene's germline CDR1 is MGHRA and CDR2 YSYEKL. This CDR3 region has 15 residues.

This chain connects TRBV29-1 to TRBJ1-5; a possible D gene is TRBD1 (5 bases). Germline V gene sequence: CDR1 SQVTM, CDR2 ANQGSEA. Between the trimmed V and J ends, which lost 4 bases and 6 bases, there was a span of 13 bases. CDR3 length equals 13 residues. CDR3 residues: CSVGEGPLQPQHF. In DNA form, the CDR3 reads TGCAGCGTTGGAGAGGGGCCTCTTCAGCCCCAGCATTTT.

The chain has TRBV13 and TRBJ2-5; 7 bases agree with TRBD2. There are 16 residues in the CDR3. The germline CDR1 and CDR2 sequences are PRHDT and FYEKMQ (reference sequence). V trimming: 5 bases; J trimming: 7 bases; junction bases outside the gene matches: 16. DNA of the CDR3: TGTGCCAGCAGCCAAAGCGGGGAGCTTACACCGGGGACCCAGTACTTC. The encoded protein is CASSQSGELTPGTQYF.

The chain couples TRBV7-9 to TRBJ1-5, with D uncertain. V lost 3 bases and J lost 3, with 9 bases in between. Germline V gene sequence: CDR1 SEHNR, CDR2 FQNEAQ (reference sequence). The CDR3 sequence is 14 residues long. The CDR3 spells CASSFTENNQPQHF. As DNA, the CDR3 is TGTGCCAGCAGCTTCACAGAAAACAATCAGCCCCAGCATTTT.

V gene TRBV9 combines with J gene TRBJ1-3; D remains ambiguous. Germline CDR1 and CDR2: SGDLS and YYNGEE. Trimming pared 0 bases from V and 3 bases from J, leaving 13 bases between. The CDR3 extends over 16 amino acids. CDR3 DNA: TGTGCCAGCAGCGTAGGAAACCCAGGCCTTGGAAACACCATATATTTT. Translated, it gives CASSVGNPGLGNTIYF.

A single count supports this clone. V is TRBV4-2 and J is TRBJ2-5, with D perhaps TRBD2 (7 bases). The CDR3 is made up of 16 amino acids. Deletions cut 1 base from V and 1 base from J, with 13 bases between. Germline-derived CDR1 and CDR2 are LGHNA and YNFKEQ. The CDR3 here is CASSQVWGGLQETQYF. Written as DNA, the CDR3 is TGTGCCAGCAGCCAAGTTTGGGGGGGCCTCCAAGAGACCCAGTACTTC.

The V gene is TRBV7-9, the J gene TRBJ2-3; D is unclear. CDR1 is SEHNR and CDR2 is FQNEAQ in the germline V gene (reference sequence). The CDR3 contains 14 residues. V gave up 2 bases and J gave up 5 bases, with 11 bases separating them. The CDR3 coding sequence is TGTGCCAGCAGCTTATCCAGGTCCGGAGATACGCAGTATTTT. This gives the protein CASSLSRSGDTQYF.

This clone was recorded once. The chain is built from TRBV25-1 and TRBJ2-3; 10 bases agree with TRBD2. CDR1 and CDR2 from the germline V gene are MGHDK and SYGVNS. This CDR3 has 18 amino acids. V shed 4 bases, J shed 0 bases, and the junction held 10 bases outside the gene matches. CDR3 sequence (DNA): TGTGCCAGCAGTGCTAGCCGGAGCGGGGGGGCTAGCACAGATACGCAGTATTTT. This sequence encodes CASSASRSGGASTDTQYF.

This clone was detected ten times or more. The V gene is TRBV4-3, the J gene TRBJ2-7, with D possibly being TRBD1 (5 bases). Trimming took off 4 bases at V and 4 bases at J, with 14 bases between the two ends. This CDR3 region has 14 residues. CDR1 and CDR2 from the germline V gene are LGHNA and YSLEER. The DNA of the CDR3 is TGCGCCAGCAGCCCCGCTGGGGCTGGTTACGAGCAGTACTTC. Its translation is CASSPAGAGYEQYF.

This rearrangement joins TRBV5-6 to TRBJ1-6; D gene uncertain. Trimming removed 1 base from V and 10 bases from J, with 12 bases in between. Germline assignment: CDR1 SGHDT and CDR2 YYEEEE. This CDR3 has 14 amino acids. The CDR3 reads CASSLSGTPSPLHF. CDR3 in DNA: TGTGCCAGCAGCTTGTCGGGAACACCATCACCCCTCCACTTT.

Written as DNA, the CDR3 is TGCGCCAGCAGCCAAGCTACAGGGGCGGATACGCAGTATTTT. Translating gives CASSQATGADTQYF. This chain links TRBV4-1 with TRBJ2-3, with TRBD1 identical over 7 bases. The CDR3 runs to 14 residues. Unmatched junction bases numbered 4, after V lost 1 base and J lost 6 bases. Germline V gives CDR1 MGHRA, CDR2 YSYEKL.

The J gene is TRBJ1-2, the V gene TRBV6-1; a possible D gene is TRBD1 (6 bases). Trimming left V 7 bases short and J 4 bases short, with 10 bases between. This CDR3 spans 12 amino acids. Germline V gene data show CDR1 as MNHNS and CDR2 as SASEGT. In nucleotides, the CDR3 is TGTGCCAGCAACGACAGGACCTATGGCTACACCTTC. Its translation: CASNDRTYGYTF.

This clone was observed a few times. The chain combines TRBV4-2 with TRBJ2-2, with D tentatively TRBD2 (6 bases). From germline, CDR1 is LGHNA and CDR2 YNFKEQ. The CDR3 loop spans 13 amino acids. V shed 6 bases and J shed 5 bases, with 10 bases lying between them. CDR3 in amino acids: CASSLGGTGELFF. CDR3 in DNA: TGTGCCAGCAGTCTCGGGGGAACCGGGGAGCTGTTTTTT.

The chain employs TRBV19 and TRBJ2-7; 9 nucleotides line up with TRBD1. Trimming removed 6 bases from V and 6 bases from J; junction bases left unmatched: 12. CDR1 and CDR2 (germline): LNHDA, SQIVND (reference sequence). The CDR3 length is 15 residues. DNA for the CDR3: TGTGCCAGTAGGCCTACCGGGACAGGGAGCTCCGAGCAGTACTTC. Amino acids: CASRPTGTGSSEQYF.

This clone was recorded once. The CDR3 DNA sequence: TGCGCCAGCAGTGTGGCGGGACAGGGGGCCTACGAGCAGTACTTC. Its translation is CASSVAGQGAYEQYF. This chain joins TRBV10-2 and TRBJ2-7; 11 nucleotides line up with TRBD1. This CDR3 is 15 amino acids long. Trimming cost V 4 bases and J 2 bases; bases outside gene matches: 4. Per germline, CDR1 WSHSY and CDR2 SAAADI.

The V and J genes are TRBV6-6 and TRBJ2-1; D unclear. Germline V lookup: CDR1 MNHNY, CDR2 SVGAGI (reference sequence). The CDR3 covers 15 residues. Trimming took 2 bases from V and 0 from J, leaving 8 bases between them. CDR3 sequence: CASSYGQHSYNEQFF. In DNA form, the CDR3 reads TGTGCCAGCAGTTACGGGCAGCACTCCTACAATGAGCAGTTCTTC.

The chain couples TRBV11-3 to TRBJ2-2; D remains ambiguous. V gave up 4 bases and J gave up 2 bases, with 8 bases separating them. CDR1 and CDR2 from the germline V gene are SGHNT and YENEEA. The length of the CDR3 is 14 residues. The CDR3 DNA reads as TGTGCCAGCAGCTCCGGGTCCAACACCGGGGAGCTGTTTTTT. This codes for CASSSGSNTGELFF.

V gene TRBV2 combines with J gene TRBJ2-5, with D perhaps TRBD1 (5 bases). Germline V gene lookup returns CDR1 SNHLY and CDR2 FYNNEI. The length of the CDR3 is 14 residues. V was cut by 4 bases and J by 6 bases, with 15 bases left in between. DNA of the CDR3: TGTGCCAGCAGTGTAGGGGTCATGCAAAAGACCCAGTACTTC. This codes for CASSVGVMQKTQYF.

The V gene is TRBV7-9, the J gene TRBJ2-4; possible D gene TRBD2, 5 bases. This CDR3 has 17 amino acids. Trimming took off 2 bases at V and 0 bases at J, with 14 bases between the two ends. The germline V gene has CDR1 SEHNR and CDR2 FQNEAQ (reference sequence). Here the CDR3 reads CASSLPIGVLAKNIQYF. CDR3 coding DNA: TGTGCCAGCAGCTTACCGATCGGGGTCCTAGCCAAAAACATTCAGTACTTC.

The V call is TRBV2, the J call TRBJ2-7, with 9 bases identical to TRBD1. The CDR3 is 14 amino acids. V lost 4 bases and J lost 2; bases outside the gene matches: 3. Germline assignment: CDR1 SNHLY and CDR2 FYNNEI. This CDR3 reads CASSGQGGAYEQYF. Written as DNA, the CDR3 is TGTGCCAGCAGTGGACAGGGGGGGGCCTACGAGCAGTACTTC.

V and J are TRBV7-2 and TRBJ2-5; 10 bases map to TRBD2. CDR3 length equals 16 residues. Germline CDR1 is SGHTA and CDR2 is FQGNSA. V was clipped by 3 bases and J by 3 bases; unmatched bases: 7. CDR3 in amino acids: CASSLGGAGGKETQYF. As DNA, the CDR3 is TGTGCCAGCAGCTTGGGTGGAGCGGGGGGGAAAGAGACCCAGTACTTC. Filled out from reference TRBV7-2 and TRBJ2-5, the complete variable domain reads GAGVSQSPSNKVTEKGKDVELRCDPISGHTALYWYRQSLGQGLEFLIYFQGNSAPDKSGLPSDRFSAERTGGSVSTLTIQRTQQEDSAVYLCASSLGGAGGKETQYFGPGTRLLVL.

This chain uses TRBV6-1 with TRBJ1-6; possible D gene TRBD1, 5 bases. This CDR3 contains 14 residues. V was trimmed by 5 bases and J by 8 bases, leaving 13 bases between them. In germline, CDR1 is MNHNS, CDR2 SASEGT. CDR3 sequence: CASSTQGNDSPLHF. The CDR3 coding sequence is TGTGCCAGCAGTACCCAGGGTAATGATTCACCCCTCCACTTT.

This clone showed up just a few times. CDR3 coding DNA: TGTGCCAGCAGCTCAAAAAGGGGTCACTCCTACAATGAGCAGTTCTTC. Translating it yields CASSSKRGHSYNEQFF. The genes are TRBV5-4 and TRBJ2-1, with D perhaps TRBD1 (5 bases). V lost 3 bases, J lost 0 bases, and 13 bases lay in between. The germline CDR1 and CDR2 sequences are SGHNT and YYREEE (reference sequence). This CDR3 is 16 amino acids long.

The genes are TRBV30 and TRBJ1-6, with D maybe TRBD1 (6 bases). The CDR3 loop spans 13 amino acids. With 6 bases removed from V and 10 bases from J, the gap between germline ends came to 16 bases. Germline V gives CDR1 GTSNPN, CDR2 SVGIG (reference sequence). In nucleotides, the CDR3 is TGTGCCTGCGAACAGGGAAGAAGCTCACCCCTCCACTTT. Amino acid sequence: CACEQGRSSPLHF.

This clone has a handful of counts. The chain employs TRBV7-9 and TRBJ2-6; 7 bases map to TRBD1. The germline CDR1 and CDR2 sequences are SEHNR and FQNEAQ (reference sequence). V was pared by 7 bases and J by 7 bases, with 10 bases of the junction left unmatched. There are 15 residues in the CDR3. In DNA, the CDR3 is TGTGCCAGCACCCGAGACAGGGTAAGTGCCAACGTCCTGACTTTC. It is translated as CASTRDRVSANVLTF.

The genes are TRBV5-1 and TRBJ2-1; 8 bases fit TRBD2. The J segment lost 0 bases and the V segment lost 3 bases, leaving 5 bases of the junction unmatched. The germline gives CDR1 SGHRS, CDR2 YFSETQ. CDR3 size: 16 residues. The CDR3 protein is CASSYGLAVSYNEQFF. DNA of the CDR3: TGCGCCAGCAGCTACGGACTAGCTGTCTCCTACAATGAGCAGTTCTTC.

This clone was seen only once. V and J are TRBV15 and TRBJ2-3, with 7 bases aligning to TRBD1. V lost 3 bases and J lost 0; bases outside the gene matches: 12. The germline V gene has CDR1 LNHNV and CDR2 YYDKDF (reference sequence). The CDR3 spans 18 residues. CDR3 sequence reads: CATSREGTVLASTDTQYF. The DNA for the CDR3 is TGTGCCACCAGCAGGGAAGGGACAGTTTTGGCTAGCACAGATACGCAGTATTTT. Looking up the rest from reference TRBV15 and TRBJ2-3 gives the full variable domain: DAMVIQNPRYQVTQFGKPVTLSCSQTLNHNVMYWYQQKSSQAPKLLFHYYDKDFNNEADTPDNFQSRRPNTSFCFLDIRSPGLGDTAMYLCATSREGTVLASTDTQYFGPGTRLTVL.

The rearrangement links TRBV5-4 to TRBJ2-3; D is perhaps TRBD2 (6 bases). Deletions cut 0 bases from V and 5 bases from J, with 19 bases between. CDR1 and CDR2 (germline): SGHNT, YYREEE (reference sequence). The CDR3 length is 17 residues. CDR3 residues: CASSLAGGYGLGDTQYF. The CDR3 DNA follows: TGTGCCAGCAGCTTGGCTGGGGGGTATGGGTTAGGAGATACGCAGTATTTT.

The CDR3 bases are TGTGCCAGCAGTTTATCGGGCTCACTCCCCGGGGAGCTGTTTTTT. Its protein product is CASSLSGSLPGELFF. The rearrangement joins TRBV27 to TRBJ2-2; D is uncertain. CDR1 MNHEY and CDR2 SMNVEV come from the germline V gene (reference sequence). V was cut by 0 bases and J by 6 bases, with 11 bases left in between. The CDR3 is made up of 15 amino acids.